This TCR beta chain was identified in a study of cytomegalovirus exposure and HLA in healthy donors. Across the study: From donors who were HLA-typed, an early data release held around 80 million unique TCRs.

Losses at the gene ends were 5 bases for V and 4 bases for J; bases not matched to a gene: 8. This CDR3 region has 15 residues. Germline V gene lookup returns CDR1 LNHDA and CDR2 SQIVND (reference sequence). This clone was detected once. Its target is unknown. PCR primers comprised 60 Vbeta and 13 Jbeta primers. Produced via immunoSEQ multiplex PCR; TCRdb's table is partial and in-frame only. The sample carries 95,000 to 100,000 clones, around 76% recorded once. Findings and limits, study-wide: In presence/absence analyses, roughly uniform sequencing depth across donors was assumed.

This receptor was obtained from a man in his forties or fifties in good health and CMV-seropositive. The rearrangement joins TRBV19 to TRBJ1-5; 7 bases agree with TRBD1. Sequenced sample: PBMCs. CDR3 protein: CASSSARDRNQPQHF. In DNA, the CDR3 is TGTGCCAGTAGTTCAGCCCGGGACAGAAATCAGCCCCAGCATTTT.